These T cell receptor beta chains were read from a single sample in a study of metastatic and nonmetastatic thyroid tumors. TCRdb re-clonotyped the PCR reads through MiXCR. Here the sample spans almost 85,000 clones, roughly an eighth being singletons. The sample comprised tumor tissue. The receptors here all came from a female donor with papillary thyroid cancer or a benign thyroid nodule (not recorded which). Some clones in this sample may be carry-over from other donors' samples. CDR3s include the opening cysteine and the closing phenylalanine or tryptophan. The D gene is left open where the match is weak. A row's size may be missing; if present it is once, few, many or a size class.

CDR3nt | CDR3aa | len | v_gene | d_gene | abundance | j_gene
TGTGCCAGCACCCGGGGAGGAAAGGGCTCCTACGGGCAGTACTTC | CASTRGGKGSYGQYF | 15 | TRBV6-2/TRBV6-3 | NA | few | TRBJ2-7
TGTGCCAGCAGTTTCATACATCGAGAGACCCAGTACTTC | CASSFIHRETQYF | 13 | TRBV27 | NA | few | TRBJ2-5
TGTGCCAGCAGTTATATGGGCAGTGTCCCACAAGAGACCCAGTACTTC | CASSYMGSVPQETQYF | 16 | TRBV6-9 | NA | few | TRBJ2-5
TGTGCCAGCAGCGCAAGTTCCGGGGGGTACACAGATACGCAGTATTTT | CASSASSGGYTDTQYF | 16 | TRBV9 | TRBD2 | many | TRBJ2-3
TGCGCCAGTAGTTCCGGACAGGGTGGTGGAGAGACCCAGTACTTC | CASSSGQGGGETQYF | 15 | TRBV19 | TRBD1 | NA | TRBJ2-5
TGTGCCTGGAGGGCACCGGGACTGGGGGCCTACGAGCAGTACTTC | CAWRAPGLGAYEQYF | 15 | TRBV30 | NA | many | TRBJ2-7
TGTGCCAGCAGTACCCGACGGGGAGGCTCTGGAAACACCATATATTTT | CASSTRRGGSGNTIYF | 16 | TRBV6-1 | NA | medium-sized | TRBJ1-3
TGTGCCACCCGTGCCCCCCCCGGGGTGACGGATACGCAGTATTTT | CATRAPPGVTDTQYF | 15 | TRBV24-1 | NA | NA | TRBJ2-3
TGTGCCAGCTCACCAGGGACAACCGGCGAAGCTTTCTTT | CASSPGTTGEAFF | 13 | TRBV18 | NA | NA | TRBJ1-1
TGCAGTGCTTTACAACCGGGACAGAAAACCGGGGAGCTGTTTTTT | CSALQPGQKTGELFF | 15 | TRBV20-1 | TRBD1 | many | TRBJ2-2
TGTGCCAGCAAGGCGGGGACAGTATACAATGAGCAGTTCTTC | CASKAGTVYNEQFF | 14 | TRBV7-9 | NA | many | TRBJ2-1
TGTGCCAGCATCTCACATGCGTATACGCAGTATTTT | CASISHAYTQYF | 12 | TRBV7-2 | NA | NA | TRBJ2-3
TGTGCCAGCAGCTTAGAAGCGGGAGTAATGGAGCAGTTCTTC | CASSLEAGVMEQFF | 14 | TRBV11-3 | TRBD2 | many | TRBJ2-1
TGCGCCAGCAGCCCCCAGGCTCATCGTGGCTACACCTTC | CASSPQAHRGYTF | 13 | TRBV4-1 | NA | many | TRBJ1-2
TGTGCCAGCAGCTTTGGGGCGGGGAACACCGGGGAGCTGTTTTTT | CASSFGAGNTGELFF | 15 | TRBV7-9 | NA | many | TRBJ2-2
TGTGCCAGCAGTCGGCAGTACCAAGAGACCCAGTACTTC | CASSRQYQETQYF | 13 | TRBV6-2/TRBV6-3 | NA | many | TRBJ2-5